These 10 T cell receptor beta chains were all obtained from the same sample, sequenced in a study of prognosis after radiotherapy for stage I lung cancer. From genomic DNA, TCR beta CDR3 was amplified by two-round multiplex PCR. First-round PCR, the initial amplification, used primers specific to each TRBV and TRBJ gene. TCRdb passed the multiplex PCR reads through MiXCR, listing each CDR3 protein once. The data hold approximately 30,000 distinct CDR3 sequences, with 32% observed a single time. Sequenced here: PBMCs, sampled before or after stereotactic body radiation therapy (not recorded which). These receptors originate from a donor of 50 years or more with non-small cell lung cancer.

This clonotype was counted a few times. The rearrangement uses TRBV10-3 and TRBJ1-1, with D unclear. V shed 0 bases and J shed 4 bases, with 9 bases lying between them. The CDR3 is 14 residues long. Germline V gives CDR1 ENHRY, CDR2 SYGVKD. CDR3 residues: CAISESGPLTEAFF. The DNA of the CDR3 is TGTGCCATCAGTGAGTCAGGACCACTCACTGAAGCTTTCTTT.

The V gene is TRBV12-3 or TRBV12-4, the J gene TRBJ2-2, with a tentative D call TRBD2 (5 bases). Trimming took off 6 bases at V and 2 bases at J, with 13 bases between the two ends. The CDR3 extends over 15 amino acids. The CDR3 coding sequence is TGTGCCAGCAGGCCCGAGGCGGGTAACACCGGGGAGCTGTTTTTT. The encoded protein is CASRPEAGNTGELFF.

This clonotype was recorded at least ten times. The chain links TRBV6-1 to TRBJ1-3, with TRBD1 as a possible D gene (5 bases). Germline values: CDR1 MNHNS, CDR2 SASEGT. Trimming took off 5 bases at V and 0 bases at J, with 14 bases between the two ends. The CDR3 runs 16 residues. DNA for the CDR3: TGTGCCAGCAGTACCGCAGGGTCATTCTCTGGAAACACCATATATTTT. Translation gives CASSTAGSFSGNTIYF.

The chain uses TRBV7-2 and TRBJ2-5; D not certain. V lost 4 bases, J lost 5 bases, and 14 bases lay in between. The CDR3 is 14 residues long. Germline V CDR1 and CDR2: SGHTA, FQGNSA. As DNA, the CDR3 is TGTGCCAGCAGCTCAGATCGGATGTCGGAGACCCAGTACTTC. Its translation is CASSSDRMSETQYF.

This clonotype appeared many times. The chain couples TRBV5-1 to TRBJ2-2; 7 bases agree with TRBD2. The CDR3 length is 15 residues. From germline, CDR1 is SGHRS and CDR2 YFSETQ. V gave up 5 bases and J gave up 7 bases; unmatched junction bases: 11. The CDR3 DNA reads TGCGCCAGCAGACCCTTAAGCGGGATTGGCGGGGAGCTGTTTTTT. This encodes CASRPLSGIGGELFF. The full variable domain, completed using reference TRBV5-1 and TRBJ2-2, is KAGVTQTPRYLIKTRGQQVTLSCSPISGHRSVSWYQQTPGQGLQFLFEYFSETQRNKGNFPGRFSGRQFSNSRSEMNVSTLELGDSALYLCASRPLSGIGGELFFGEGSRLTVL.

This clonotype was found many times. The chain couples TRBV20-1 to TRBJ2-5; D is unresolved. The V end was cut by 2 bases, the J end by 4 bases, with 11 bases between. This CDR3 is 13 amino acids long. Per the germline V gene, CDR1 is DFQATT and CDR2 is SNEGSKA (reference sequence). This CDR3 reads CSARKGKVETQYF. The CDR3 coding sequence is TGCAGTGCTAGAAAGGGTAAAGTAGAGACCCAGTACTTC.

In the case of this clonotype: Being one base from a much bigger clone, this may be a read error. The CDR3 region is CASSRDLDPYSYNEQFF. CDR3 nucleotide sequence: TGTGCCAGCAGCCGAGACCTGGACCCCTACTCCTACAATGAGCAGTTCTTC. The rearrangement links TRBV7-2 to TRBJ2-1; D not certain. Germline V gene sequence: CDR1 SGHTA, CDR2 FQGNSA. V was pared by 5 bases and J by 0 bases, with 17 bases between. The CDR3 is 17 amino acids.

This clonotype was recorded many times. The gene calls are TRBV19 and TRBJ2-6; D might be TRBD2 (6 bases). The CDR3 contains 17 residues. Between the trimmed V and J ends, which lost 5 bases and 1 base, there was a span of 15 bases. The germline CDR1 and CDR2 sequences are LNHDA and SQIVND (reference sequence). The chain's CDR3 is CASSVGRLGSGANVLTF. Here the CDR3 DNA reads TGTGCCAGTAGTGTGGGCCGACTAGGGTCTGGGGCCAACGTCCTGACTTTC.

This clonotype occurred many times. J is TRBJ2-5 and V is TRBV2; 9 bases are shared with TRBD1. Trimming removed 2 bases from V and 4 bases from J; junction bases left unmatched: 5. Germline lookup yields CDR1 SNHLY and CDR2 FYNNEI. The CDR3 is made up of 15 amino acids. As DNA, the CDR3 is TGTGCCAGCAGTGAAACGAGGACAGGGGCAGAGACCCAGTACTTC. Protein sequence: CASSETRTGAETQYF.

This clonotype was recorded many times. The chain carries TRBV7-9 and TRBJ1-3; 7 positions match TRBD1. CDR3 length: 14 residues. Per germline, CDR1 SEHNR and CDR2 FQNEAQ (reference sequence). The V gene end was trimmed by 0 bases and the J gene end by 12 bases; junction bases not matched to a gene: 8. Here the CDR3 reads CASSLALGTEVIYF. In DNA form, the CDR3 reads TGTGCCAGCAGCTTAGCGCTCGGGACAGAAGTCATATATTTT.